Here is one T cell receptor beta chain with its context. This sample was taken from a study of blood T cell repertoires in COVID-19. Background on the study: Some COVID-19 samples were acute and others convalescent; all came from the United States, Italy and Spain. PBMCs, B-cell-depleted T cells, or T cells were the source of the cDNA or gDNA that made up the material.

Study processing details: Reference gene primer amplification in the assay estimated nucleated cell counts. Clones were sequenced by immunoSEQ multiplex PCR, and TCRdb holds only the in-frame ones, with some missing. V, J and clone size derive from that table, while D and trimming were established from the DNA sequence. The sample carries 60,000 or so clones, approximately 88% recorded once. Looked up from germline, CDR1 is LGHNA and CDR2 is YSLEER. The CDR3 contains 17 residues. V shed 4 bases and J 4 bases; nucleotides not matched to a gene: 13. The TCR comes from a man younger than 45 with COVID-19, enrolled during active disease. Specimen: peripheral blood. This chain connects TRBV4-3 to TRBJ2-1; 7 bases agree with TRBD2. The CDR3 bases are TGCGCCAGCAGCCTCTACTCGGCGGGAGCGGAGTACAATGAGCAGTTCTTC. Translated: CASSLYSAGAEYNEQFF.